The 31 T cell receptor beta chains in this list originate from one sample, sequenced in a study of cytomegalovirus exposure and HLA in healthy donors. PCR amplification relied on 60 Vbeta primers (plus 13 Jbeta primers). Clones were read by immunoSEQ multiplex PCR, and TCRdb kept only the in-frame ones, dropping some. The table has 130,000 or so clones, 76% seen once. The sequenced material came from PBMCs. The receptors derive from a female donor in good health and CMV-seropositive.

This rearrangement joins TRBV7-6 to TRBJ2-7; D possibly corresponds to TRBD1 (6 bases). The germline V gene has CDR1 SGHVS and CDR2 FNYEAQ. The CDR3 is 14 residues long. The V end was cut by 5 bases, the J end by 3 bases, with 14 bases between. The CDR3 bases are TGTGCCAGCAGCCCGGTTAAAGGGGGCTACGAGCAGTACTTC. Translation gives CASSPVKGGYEQYF.

The V call is TRBV6-1, the J call TRBJ2-1; TRBD1 is a possible D gene (5 bases). The CDR3 contains 16 residues. Trimming took 4 bases from V and 0 from J, leaving 13 bases between them. CDR1 is MNHNS, CDR2 SASEGT, per germline. Here the CDR3 reads CASSGETASSYNEQFF. In DNA form, the CDR3 reads TGTGCCAGCAGTGGTGAGACAGCGAGCTCCTACAATGAGCAGTTCTTC.

J is TRBJ1-4 and V is TRBV25-1; D remains unclear. The CDR3 extends over 12 amino acids. V lost 4 bases, J lost 4 bases, and 4 bases lay in between. Germline CDR1 MGHDK, CDR2 SYGVNS. CDR3 residues: CASSAYNEKLFF. The CDR3 DNA reads TGTGCCAGCAGTGCCTATAATGAAAAACTGTTTTTT.

This clone was observed a handful of times. The CDR3 loop is CASSLIGTGTDTQYF. For the CDR3, the DNA is TGCGCCAGCAGCTTGATCGGGACAGGCACAGATACGCAGTATTTT. This chain joins TRBV5-1 and TRBJ2-3; the match to TRBD1 covers 7 bases. V shed 1 base, J shed 1 base, and the junction held 3 bases outside the gene matches. The length of the CDR3 is 15 residues. CDR1 SGHRS and CDR2 YFSETQ come from the germline V gene. Looking up the rest from reference TRBV5-1 and TRBJ2-3 gives the full variable domain: KAGVTQTPRYLIKTRGQQVTLSCSPISGHRSVSWYQQTPGQGLQFLFEYFSETQRNKGNFPGRFSGRQFSNSRSEMNVSTLELGDSALYLCASSLIGTGTDTQYFGPGTRLTVL.

CDR3 sequence (DNA): TGCAGCGCTACACTAGCGGGGGGATTCGATGAGCAGTTCTTC. Protein sequence: CSATLAGGFDEQFF. The genes are TRBV29-1 and TRBJ2-1, with TRBD2 matching 12 bases. The CDR3 loop spans 14 amino acids. The trim removed 7 bases at V and 8 bases at J, leaving 9 bases unmatched. CDR1 is SQVTM and CDR2 is ANQGSEA in the germline V gene.

The rearrangement joins TRBV11-2 to TRBJ1-5; 9 nucleotides match TRBD1. Trimming took 5 bases from V and 5 from J; bases not matched to a gene: 7. Germline assignment: CDR1 SGHAT and CDR2 FQNNGV. The CDR3 consists of 15 residues. CDR3 DNA sequence: TGTGCCAGCAGCATGGACAGGGGCTTAGATCAGCCCCAGCATTTT. Residues: CASSMDRGLDQPQHF.

This clone appeared a few times. The V gene is TRBV28, the J gene TRBJ2-7; 10 bases agree with TRBD2. J was trimmed by 7 bases and V by 5 bases; bases with no gene match: 11. The germline gives CDR1 MDHEN, CDR2 SYDVKM. CDR3 length: 15 amino acids. As DNA, the CDR3 is TGTGCCAGCAGTCTTAACCTAGCGGGAGTAAGGGAGCAGTACTTC. Translation gives CASSLNLAGVREQYF.

This chain links TRBV6-4 with TRBJ2-1; 9 bases are a match to TRBD2. Germline loops: CDR1 MRHNA, CDR2 SNTAGT. The CDR3 is made up of 14 amino acids. V trimming: 1 base; J trimming: 10 bases; junction bases outside the gene matches: 5. CDR3 sequence: CASSDFAGGLEQFF. The CDR3 nucleotides are TGTGCCAGCAGTGACTTTGCGGGAGGGTTAGAGCAGTTCTTC.

The V call is TRBV11-2, the J call TRBJ1-4; possibly TRBD1 for D (5 bases). V was pared by 1 base and J by 4 bases, with 13 bases between. Germline CDR1 and CDR2: SGHAT and FQNNGV. The CDR3 runs to 16 residues. In DNA, the CDR3 is TGTGCCAGCAGCTTAGCGGACATTTCTGGTAATGAAAAACTGTTTTTT. It specifies CASSLADISGNEKLFF. The whole variable domain, remainder taken from reference TRBV11-2 and TRBJ1-4, is EAGVAQSPRYKIIEKRQSVAFWCNPISGHATLYWYQQILGQGPKLLIQFQNNGVVDDSQLPKDRFSAERLKGVDSTLKIQPAKLEDSAVYLCASSLADISGNEKLFFGSGTQLSVL.

This clone was counted between two and nine times. This chain joins TRBV5-1 and TRBJ1-2, with D hard to call. CDR1 is SGHRS and CDR2 is YFSETQ in the germline V gene. V shed 0 bases and J shed 0 bases, with 6 bases lying between them. CDR3 length: 14 residues. CDR3 nucleotides: TGCGCCAGCAGCTTGGATGACACTAACTATGGCTACACCTTC. Amino acids: CASSLDDTNYGYTF. The variable domain in full, with the rest retrieved from reference TRBV5-1 and TRBJ1-2, is KAGVTQTPRYLIKTRGQQVTLSCSPISGHRSVSWYQQTPGQGLQFLFEYFSETQRNKGNFPGRFSGRQFSNSRSEMNVSTLELGDSALYLCASSLDDTNYGYTFGSGTRLTVV.

This chain connects TRBV7-9 to TRBJ1-1; D is ambiguous. The V end was cut by 3 bases, the J end by 4 bases, with 9 bases between. CDR1 is SEHNR and CDR2 is FQNEAQ in the germline V gene (reference sequence). This CDR3 is 13 amino acids long. The CDR3 region has the DNA TGTGCCAGCAGCTTTGGTCAGTTCACTGAAGCTTTCTTT. Translated: CASSFGQFTEAFF.

The rearrangement joins TRBV5-5 to TRBJ2-7, with TRBD1 as a possible D gene (6 bases). Germline CDR1 SGHKS, CDR2 YYEKEE (reference sequence). The length of the CDR3 is 11 residues. V was shortened by 2 bases and J by 10 bases, with 10 bases between the two germline ends. DNA of the CDR3: TGTGCCAGCAGCTTACAGGGCGGCCAGTACTTC. Amino acid sequence: CASSLQGGQYF.

This clone was seen more than once but under ten times. The chain is built from TRBV21-1 and TRBJ2-4; TRBD2, as called in the table, went unchecked against the DNA. TRBV21-1 is classified as a pseudogene. The CDR3 sequence is 14 residues long. The CDR3 region has the DNA TGTGCCAGCAGCAAGACTAGCGGGAGAAACATTCAGTACTTC. Amino acid sequence: CASSKTSGRNIQYF.

This clone was counted between two and nine times. The chain is built from TRBV2 and TRBJ1-5, with TRBD1 as a possible D gene (5 bases). This CDR3 contains 15 residues. Germline V CDR1 and CDR2: SNHLY, FYNNEI. Trimming took 6 bases from V and 2 from J, leaving 14 bases between them. The CDR3 loop is CASSLGGAGNQPQHF. CDR3 in DNA: TGTGCCAGCAGCCTCGGGGGTGCGGGCAATCAGCCCCAGCATTTT.

In nucleotides, the CDR3 is TGTGCCAGCAGCTTAGGGACAGGGGGCTTCTATGGCTACACCTTC. This translates into CASSLGTGGFYGYTF. The chain joins TRBV11-2 to TRBJ1-2, with 11 positions matching TRBD1. The CDR3 extends over 15 amino acids. V lost 1 base, J lost 4 bases, and 2 bases stayed unmatched. The germline gives CDR1 SGHAT, CDR2 FQNNGV. The full variable domain, with the rest looked up from reference TRBV11-2 and TRBJ1-2, is EAGVAQSPRYKIIEKRQSVAFWCNPISGHATLYWYQQILGQGPKLLIQFQNNGVVDDSQLPKDRFSAERLKGVDSTLKIQPAKLEDSAVYLCASSLGTGGFYGYTFGSGTRLTVV.

This chain uses TRBV18 with TRBJ1-1, with D tentatively TRBD1 (5 bases). Germline CDR1 and CDR2: KGHSH and LQKENI. This CDR3 has 16 residues. V shed 2 bases and J shed 0 bases, with 13 bases lying between them. CDR3 DNA sequence: TGTGCCAGCTCACCATTCGTTGACAGCTTGAACACTGAAGCTTTCTTT. This codes for CASSPFVDSLNTEAFF.

This clone was seen a single time. V is TRBV7-3 and J is TRBJ2-7, with TRBD2 identical over 7 bases. CDR1 and CDR2 from the germline V gene are SGHTA and FQGTGA. The CDR3 runs to 15 residues. V trimming: 2 bases; J trimming: 3 bases; junction bases outside the gene matches: 7. CDR3 sequence: CASSLSGEGHYEQYF. The CDR3 nucleotides read TGTGCCAGCAGCTTATCCGGGGAGGGGCACTACGAGCAGTACTTC.

This clone was counted between two and nine times. This sequence joins TRBV28 and TRBJ2-7; no clear D gene. This CDR3 comprises 12 residues. The germline gives CDR1 MDHEN, CDR2 SYDVKM. Trimming stripped 4 bases from V and 3 bases from J, with 7 bases between. The CDR3 is CASSSPRYEQYF. Written as DNA, the CDR3 is TGTGCCAGCAGTTCCCCTCGCTACGAGCAGTACTTC.

This clone showed up just a few times. Written as DNA, the CDR3 is TGTGCCAGCAGCGCCGGGGGGGGTACTCAGCCCCAGCATTTT. Translation: CASSAGGGTQPQHF. The chain couples TRBV2 to TRBJ1-5; D may be TRBD1 (5 bases). Trimming shortened V by 6 bases and J by 6 bases, and 15 bases separated the two germline ends. Germline-derived CDR1 and CDR2 are SNHLY and FYNNEI. CDR3 size: 14 residues.

The chain joins TRBV28 to TRBJ2-7; 9 bases are a match to TRBD2. V was clipped by 4 bases and J by 2 bases; unmatched bases: 12. The CDR3 runs to 17 residues. Germline V gene lookup returns CDR1 MDHEN and CDR2 SYDVKM. The CDR3 spells CASSSSSGGLGPYEQYF. The CDR3 DNA follows: TGTGCCAGCAGTTCCAGTAGCGGGGGCCTGGGCCCCTACGAGCAGTACTTC.

The chain couples TRBV11-2 to TRBJ2-1, with 7 bases fitting TRBD1. V gave up 5 bases and J gave up 2 bases; unmatched junction bases: 6. The V gene's germline CDR1 is SGHAT and CDR2 FQNNGV. CDR3 length equals 15 residues. The CDR3 region is CASSLTGSTYNEQFF. CDR3 in DNA: TGTGCCAGCAGCCTGACAGGGTCCACCTACAATGAGCAGTTCTTC.

The V call is TRBV7-9, the J call TRBJ1-2; 10 positions agree with TRBD1. Germline CDR1 SEHNR, CDR2 FQNEAQ (reference sequence). The CDR3 contains 15 residues. With V trimmed by 1 base and J by 7 bases, 6 bases remained unmatched. In DNA, the CDR3 is TGTGCCAGCAGCTTAGGGGGACAGGGGAGGATTGGCTACACCTTC. It translates to CASSLGGQGRIGYTF.

The CDR3 DNA follows: TGTGCCAGCAGCTCGCGCGCTAGCGGGAGGGGATATACAGATACGCAGTATTTT. Residues: CASSSRASGRGYTDTQYF. The chain recombines TRBV11-2 with TRBJ2-3; TRBD2 matches 12 bases. From germline, CDR1 is SGHAT and CDR2 FQNNGV. The junction had 11 bases not matched to a gene; V was cut back by 4 bases and J by 3 bases. This CDR3 spans 18 amino acids.

V usage is TRBV7-9 and J usage is TRBJ1-2; D not certain. CDR1 SEHNR and CDR2 FQNEAQ come from the germline V gene (reference sequence). The CDR3 totals 12 residues. The V and J ends lost 5 bases and 8 bases respectively, with 12 bases between them. The CDR3 bases are TGTGCCAGCAGCCCGGAGCAGCAAGGCTACACCTTC. Its protein product is CASSPEQQGYTF. Combining the CDR3 with reference TRBV7-9 and TRBJ1-2 gives the whole variable domain DTGVSQNPRHKITKRGQNVTFRCDPISEHNRLYWYRQTLGQGPEFLTYFQNEAQLEKSRLLSDRFSAERPKGSFSTLEIQRTEQGDSAMYLCASSPEQQGYTFGSGTRLTVV.

V is TRBV12-5 and J is TRBJ2-1, with TRBD2 as a possible D gene (6 bases). The CDR3 length is 17 residues. V dropped 1 base and J dropped 8 bases, with 21 bases sitting between them. Germline V gives CDR1 LGHNT, CDR2 FRNRAP. DNA of the CDR3: TGTGCTAGTGGTTTGGGTAGCGGATCCAGGGCCCAAGATGAGCAGTTCTTC. It translates to CASGLGSGSRAQDEQFF.

The V gene is TRBV5-1, the J gene TRBJ1-1; TRBD1 matches 8 bases. Germline-derived CDR1 and CDR2 are SGHRS and YFSETQ. V shed 3 bases, J shed 1 base, and the junction held 5 bases outside the gene matches. The length of the CDR3 is 15 residues. The CDR3 DNA sequence: TGCGCCAGCAGCTCGGGAGACAGGGGGAACACTGAAGCTTTCTTT. This translates into CASSSGDRGNTEAFF.

The gene calls are TRBV5-8 and TRBJ1-1, with D possibly TRBD1 on 6 matching bases. V lost 7 bases to trimming and J lost 1 base, with 11 bases between them. Germline values: CDR1 SGHTS, CDR2 YDEGEE. CDR3 length: 13 residues. This CDR3 reads CASGGFPNTEAFF. The DNA for the CDR3 is TGTGCCAGCGGGGGCTTCCCGAACACTGAAGCTTTCTTT.

This clone showed up just a few times. The V call is TRBV28, the J call TRBJ1-4; possible D gene TRBD1, 6 bases. Germline loops: CDR1 MDHEN, CDR2 SYDVKM. This CDR3 contains 15 residues. Trimming cost V 8 bases and J 0 bases, with 13 bases left between them. The CDR3 region is CASLEGGATNEKLFF. DNA of the CDR3: TGTGCCAGCTTGGAAGGGGGGGCAACTAATGAAAAACTGTTTTTT.

The chain combines TRBV19 with TRBJ1-2; D is possibly TRBD1 (5 bases). Germline-derived CDR1 and CDR2 are LNHDA and SQIVND (reference sequence). This CDR3 comprises 13 residues. V was clipped by 1 base and J by 8 bases, with 11 bases between them. The CDR3 coding sequence is TGTGCCAGTAGTATAGGTACAGGCTGGGGCTACACCTTC. As protein: CASSIGTGWGYTF.

The rearrangement joins TRBV11-2 to TRBJ2-1, with 8 positions matching TRBD2. This CDR3 contains 16 residues. V shed 0 bases, J shed 4 bases, and the junction held 5 bases outside the gene matches. Germline CDR1 SGHAT, CDR2 FQNNGV. CDR3 coding DNA: TGTGCCAGCAGCTTAGATCCGTCTAGCGGGTACAATGAGCAGTTCTTC. It translates to CASSLDPSSGYNEQFF.

This rearrangement joins TRBV2 to TRBJ2-7; 8 bases match TRBD2. J was trimmed by 4 bases and V by 7 bases; bases with no gene match: 12. The CDR3 consists of 15 residues. Germline V gives CDR1 SNHLY, CDR2 FYNNEI. The CDR3: CASNGGARQTYEQYF. The DNA for the CDR3 is TGTGCCAGCAACGGGGGGGCACGGCAGACATACGAGCAGTACTTC.